This is a list of T cell receptor beta chains from one sample in a study of blood T cell repertoires in COVID-19. Assay: immunoSEQ multiplex PCR; the TCRdb copy retains only in-frame clones and omits some. Seen here are 150,000 to 200,000 clones, 90% observed once, and the top ten hold about a sixth. The material sequenced was peripheral blood. Source of these receptors: a man in his sixties with active or convalescent COVID-19. CDR3s include the opening cysteine and the closing phenylalanine or tryptophan. Each record gives: clone size, J gene, V gene, D gene, CDR3 DNA, CDR3 protein. A D gene is named only where the DNA matches it firmly. The listing skips clone size in some rows; elsewhere it reads once, few, many or a size class.

clone_size: NA; j_call: TRBJ1-2; v_call: TRBV19; d_call: NA; cdr3_nt: TGTGCCAGTATGGGAAGGGAGGACTATGGCTACACCTTC; cdr3_aa: CASMGREDYGYTF
clone_size: NA; j_call: TRBJ2-7; v_call: TRBV14; d_call: TRBD2; cdr3_nt: TGTGCCAGCAGTTCAGCGGGAGTGGGGCCCTACGAGCAGTACTTC; cdr3_aa: CASSSAGVGPYEQYF
clone_size: NA; j_call: TRBJ2-5; v_call: TRBV11-2; d_call: NA; cdr3_nt: TGTGCCAGCAGCCTCAGTGGAGAGACCCAGTACTTC; cdr3_aa: CASSLSGETQYF
clone_size: NA; j_call: TRBJ2-1; v_call: TRBV29-1; d_call: TRBD2; cdr3_nt: TGCAGCGTTGAAGCTAGCGGGGGGGCCAATGAGCAGTTCTTC; cdr3_aa: CSVEASGGANEQFF
clone_size: NA; j_call: TRBJ1-6; v_call: TRBV20-1; d_call: NA; cdr3_nt: TGCAGTGCTAGTACCGGGGATAATTCACCCCTCCACTTT; cdr3_aa: CSASTGDNSPLHF
clone_size: few; j_call: TRBJ2-3; v_call: TRBV19; d_call: TRBD2; cdr3_nt: TGTGCCAGTACCCGACTAGCGGGAGGATCAGATACGCAGTATTTT; cdr3_aa: CASTRLAGGSDTQYF
clone_size: NA; j_call: TRBJ1-2; v_call: TRBV3-1/TRBV3-2; d_call: NA; cdr3_nt: TGTGCCAGCAGCCAGTCCAGGCTTGGCTACACCTTC; cdr3_aa: CASSQSRLGYTF
clone_size: NA; j_call: TRBJ1-5; v_call: TRBV5-6; d_call: TRBD1; cdr3_nt: TGTGCCAGCGGCGACAGGGGGCATCAGCCCCAGCATTTT; cdr3_aa: CASGDRGHQPQHF
clone_size: NA; j_call: TRBJ1-6; v_call: TRBV5-5; d_call: TRBD1; cdr3_nt: TGTGCCAGCACCATGACAGGGGGCGCAAGCTCCTATAATTCACCCCTCCACTTT; cdr3_aa: CASTMTGGASSYNSPLHF
clone_size: NA; j_call: TRBJ2-7; v_call: TRBV19; d_call: NA; cdr3_nt: TGTGCCAGTAAGGGAACAGGTGATTCCTACGAGCAGTACTTC; cdr3_aa: CASKGTGDSYEQYF
clone_size: NA; j_call: TRBJ2-5; v_call: TRBV10-3; d_call: NA; cdr3_nt: TGTGCCACCTCGGTGGTTATGGGGGGAGAGACCCAGTACTTC; cdr3_aa: CATSVVMGGETQYF
clone_size: NA; j_call: TRBJ2-2; v_call: TRBV6-4; d_call: NA; cdr3_nt: TGTGCCAGCAGTGAGAGAGGGGGAACCGGGGAGCTGTTTTTT; cdr3_aa: CASSERGGTGELFF
clone_size: once; j_call: TRBJ2-7; v_call: TRBV5-1; d_call: TRBD2; cdr3_nt: TGCGCCAGTAGCGGGGCCTCCTACGAGCAGTACTTC; cdr3_aa: CASSGASYEQYF
clone_size: NA; j_call: TRBJ1-2; v_call: TRBV2; d_call: TRBD1; cdr3_nt: TGTGCCAGCAGTGCCGGGACAGCTGACGTAGCTAACTATGGCTACACCTTC; cdr3_aa: CASSAGTADVANYGYTF
clone_size: NA; j_call: TRBJ1-4; v_call: TRBV5-1; d_call: NA; cdr3_nt: TGCGCCAGCAGCCAGGGAGGGTTGGCAGCTAATGAAAAACTGTTTTTT; cdr3_aa: CASSQGGLAANEKLFF
clone_size: NA; j_call: TRBJ2-1; v_call: TRBV19; d_call: NA; cdr3_nt: TGTGCCAGTAGTATAAATCGAAGGGGCGGGGTTTCCAGTGAGCAGTTCTTC; cdr3_aa: CASSINRRGGVSSEQFF
clone_size: once; j_call: TRBJ2-1; v_call: TRBV3-1/TRBV3-2; d_call: TRBD2; cdr3_nt: TGTGCCAGCAGCCAAGATAGCGGGAGAAGCAATGAGCAGTTCTTC; cdr3_aa: CASSQDSGRSNEQFF
clone_size: NA; j_call: TRBJ2-5; v_call: TRBV2; d_call: NA; cdr3_nt: TGTGCCAGCAGACAGGAGGAGACCCAGTACTTC; cdr3_aa: CASRQEETQYF
clone_size: NA; j_call: TRBJ1-1; v_call: TRBV7-6; d_call: NA; cdr3_nt: TGTGCCAGCAGCTTAGCGGACAGCGTGAACACTGAAGCTTTCTTT; cdr3_aa: CASSLADSVNTEAFF
clone_size: NA; j_call: TRBJ2-1; v_call: TRBV29-1; d_call: NA; cdr3_nt: TGCAGCGTTGAAAAAATGGAGGCTCATGAGCAGTTCTTC; cdr3_aa: CSVEKMEAHEQFF
clone_size: NA; j_call: TRBJ1-6; v_call: TRBV5-1; d_call: TRBD1; cdr3_nt: TGCGCCAGCAGCTTGGCCTGGGACAGCTTGAGAAGCGATTCACCCCTCCACTTT; cdr3_aa: CASSLAWDSLRSDSPLHF
clone_size: NA; j_call: TRBJ1-2; v_call: TRBV5-1; d_call: NA; cdr3_nt: TGCGCCAGCAGCTTGGGTCAGGGCCCTAATGGCTACACCTTC; cdr3_aa: CASSLGQGPNGYTF
clone_size: NA; j_call: TRBJ2-3; v_call: TRBV5-1; d_call: TRBD2; cdr3_nt: TGCGCCAGCAGCTTGGTAGCGGGAACAGATACGCAGTATTTT; cdr3_aa: CASSLVAGTDTQYF
clone_size: NA; j_call: TRBJ1-5; v_call: TRBV6-1; d_call: TRBD1; cdr3_nt: TGTGCCAGCAGTGAAGCCCCCCAGGGGGGAACTAATCAGCCCCAGCATTTT; cdr3_aa: CASSEAPQGGTNQPQHF
clone_size: few; j_call: TRBJ2-4; v_call: TRBV30; d_call: TRBD1; cdr3_nt: TGTGCCTGGGGGGACAGGGGAGGTGGTAGCGGCGGGATTCAGTACTTC; cdr3_aa: CAWGDRGGGSGGIQYF
clone_size: few; j_call: TRBJ1-3; v_call: TRBV11-2; d_call: TRBD1; cdr3_nt: TGTGCCAGCAGCTTAAGCCGAGGGGGCTCTTTCTTATCTGGAAACACCATATATTTT; cdr3_aa: CASSLSRGGSFLSGNTIYF